This T cell receptor (beta chain) was sequenced in a study of CD8 T cells in ankylosing spondylitis. Findings and caveats of the study: Among TCR beta sequences, a motif of several highly homologous variants appeared characteristic of ankylosing spondylitis blood.

This clonotype appeared many times. Its specificity is unknown. Via MiXCR, TCRdb re-called the 5' RACE reads, giving one row per CDR3 protein. The sample has 700,000 to 1,000,000 distinct CDR3 sequences; 10% to 15% are singletons. Losses at the gene ends were 5 bases for V and 3 bases for J; bases not matched to a gene: 6. There are 15 residues in the CDR3. This TCR was sampled from a male donor with ankylosing spondylitis. What was sequenced was blood, either unsorted or a sorted T cell fraction (not recorded which). This chain uses TRBV12-3 or TRBV12-4 with TRBJ2-5; 10 bases map to TRBD1. CDR3 nucleotide sequence: TGTGCCAGCAGTCCGACGGGGACAGGGGAAGAGACCCAGTACTTC. This gives the protein CASSPTGTGEETQYF.